This is a list of T cell receptor beta chains from one sample in a study of T cells in localized non-small cell lung cancer. The method was immunoSEQ multiplex PCR; TCRdb's version includes in-frame clones alone and lacks a portion of them. The sample lists more than 9,000 clones, around half occurring once. Specimen: lymph node tissue, collected before any cancer treatment. The receptors stem from a woman between 40 and 69 years old with stage II squamous cell lung carcinoma. Both conserved end residues are part of each CDR3. Each record gives: clone size, D gene, V gene, J gene, CDR3 DNA, CDR3 protein. D genes are given only for firm matches. Only some rows state a clone size, as once, few, many or a class for expanded clones.

abundance: -; d_gene: -; v_gene: TRBV28; j_gene: TRBJ1-5; CDR3nt: TGTGCCAGCACCCTCTTGCTCGCTAATCAGCCCCAGCATTTT; CDR3aa: CASTLLLANQPQHF
abundance: -; d_gene: -; v_gene: TRBV11-3; j_gene: TRBJ2-7; CDR3nt: TGTGCCAGCAGCGCACAGTTCGGATTATACGAGCAGTACTTC; CDR3aa: CASSAQFGLYEQYF
abundance: -; d_gene: TRBD2; v_gene: TRBV2; j_gene: TRBJ2-3; CDR3nt: TGTGCCAGCAGTGAAAGGGTCTGGACTAGCGGGAGGGATACGCAGTATTTT; CDR3aa: CASSERVWTSGRDTQYF
abundance: -; d_gene: TRBD2; v_gene: TRBV9; j_gene: TRBJ2-1; CDR3nt: TGTGCCAGCAGTGTGAGCGGGGACCCCTACAATGAGCAGTTCTTC; CDR3aa: CASSVSGDPYNEQFF
abundance: few; d_gene: TRBD1; v_gene: TRBV29-1; j_gene: TRBJ1-4; CDR3nt: TGCAGCGCCTTTACAGGGGTGAATGAAAAACTGTTTTTT; CDR3aa: CSAFTGVNEKLFF
abundance: -; d_gene: -; v_gene: TRBV14; j_gene: TRBJ2-4; CDR3nt: TGTGCCAGCAGCCAAAGGCGGGGAGGTCCTGGGATCCTAGCCAAAAACATTCAGTACTTC; CDR3aa: CASSQRRGGPGILAKNIQYF
abundance: -; d_gene: TRBD2; v_gene: TRBV19; j_gene: TRBJ2-3; CDR3nt: TGTGCCAGTACTTCGCGGGGACTAGCTCGCGATACGCAGTATTTT; CDR3aa: CASTSRGLARDTQYF
abundance: few; d_gene: -; v_gene: TRBV2; j_gene: TRBJ1-6; CDR3nt: TGTGCCAGCATAAGGTCTTATAATTCACCCCTCCACTTT; CDR3aa: CASIRSYNSPLHF
abundance: -; d_gene: -; v_gene: TRBV18; j_gene: TRBJ2-3; CDR3nt: TGTGCCAGCTCAACACTAAGCGGGCAGTCTAGCACAGATACGCAGTATTTT; CDR3aa: CASSTLSGQSSTDTQYF
abundance: few; d_gene: -; v_gene: TRBV12-2; j_gene: TRBJ2-2; CDR3nt: TGTGCCGGTGGTTTGAGGAGCAACACCGGGGAGCTGTTTTTT; CDR3aa: CAGGLRSNTGELFF
abundance: few; d_gene: -; v_gene: TRBV6-8; j_gene: TRBJ2-3; CDR3nt: TGTGCCAGCAGTTCCCCAGGACGGAGAGGGTCAGATACGCAGTATTTT; CDR3aa: CASSSPGRRGSDTQYF
abundance: -; d_gene: -; v_gene: TRBV9; j_gene: TRBJ1-2; CDR3nt: TGTGCCAGCAGCGTCGGAGGGTACGGCTACACCTTC; CDR3aa: CASSVGGYGYTF
abundance: few; d_gene: -; v_gene: TRBV6-8; j_gene: TRBJ2-7; CDR3nt: TGTGCCAGCAGTTACTATTCCGAGTCCTACGAGCAGTACTTC; CDR3aa: CASSYYSESYEQYF
abundance: -; d_gene: -; v_gene: TRBV6-8; j_gene: TRBJ2-5; CDR3nt: TGTGCCAGCAGTTACTCCCCCCAGGGGAACCAGTACTTC; CDR3aa: CASSYSPQGNQYF
abundance: -; d_gene: TRBD1; v_gene: TRBV19; j_gene: TRBJ2-2; CDR3nt: TGTGCCACAACGCCGGGACAGGGGGCGCTGAACACCGGGGAGCTGTTTTTT; CDR3aa: CATTPGQGALNTGELFF
abundance: -; d_gene: -; v_gene: TRBV6-8; j_gene: TRBJ1-4; CDR3nt: TGTGCCAGCAGTCCCCCCCAGTGGGTGGAACTGTTTTTT; CDR3aa: CASSPPQWVELFF
abundance: -; d_gene: TRBD2; v_gene: TRBV6-8; j_gene: TRBJ2-7; CDR3nt: TGTGCCATCAGCGGGGGGTCCTCCTACGAGCAGTACTTC; CDR3aa: CAISGGSSYEQYF
abundance: few; d_gene: -; v_gene: TRBV9; j_gene: TRBJ1-1; CDR3nt: TGTGCCAGCAGCGTTGGGGCTTCGATGAACACTGAAGCTTTCTTT; CDR3aa: CASSVGASMNTEAFF